The 19 T cell receptor beta chains below come from one sample, sequenced in a study of T-cell memory formation after mild COVID-19 (dated by TCRdb to the early 2020s). Libraries were made using 5' RACE. Sequencing relied on an Illumina NovaSeq 6000. TCRdb reprocessed the public reads (quality trimming at Q25 with fastp, clone calling with MiXCR) and kept in-frame beta chains. For every CDR3 protein sequence, its rows merge into one entry that carries the most common genes and DNA. For this sample there are fewer than 650,000 distinct CDR3 sequences; around a sixth appear just once. The ten largest account for 8.1% of the sample. The sample taken for sequencing was PBMCs or a T cell subset sorted from them (not recorded which). The receptors stem from an adult woman who had mild COVID-19 (a few samples of this study predate the infection). The sample titles of this study are shuffled in the database, so cell type and time point are left out; the donor was told from shared clones.

This clonotype was found a few times. The J gene is TRBJ1-2, the V gene TRBV30; D is undetermined. This CDR3 comprises 13 residues. Trimming stripped 0 bases from V and 0 bases from J, with 5 bases between. In germline, CDR1 is GTSNPN, CDR2 SVGIG (reference sequence). CDR3 coding DNA: TGTGCCTGGAGTGTAACAGCTAACTATGGCTACACCTTC. It codes for CAWSVTANYGYTF.

The rearrangement joins TRBV19 to TRBJ2-5, with 7 bases that match TRBD1. This CDR3 has 15 residues. The V and J ends lost 3 bases and 2 bases, in that order; junction bases with no gene match: 6. Germline lookup yields CDR1 LNHDA and CDR2 SQIVND (reference sequence). The CDR3 DNA is TGTGCCAGTAGTATCAACAGGGGAAGGCAAGAGACCCAGTACTTC. It codes for CASSINRGRQETQYF.

This chain joins TRBV5-1 and TRBJ2-6; 9 bases align to TRBD1. The germline V gene has CDR1 SGHRS and CDR2 YFSETQ. This CDR3 region has 17 residues. The junction had 4 bases not matched to a gene; V was cut back by 3 bases and J by 0 bases. The CDR3 region is CASSWGDRVSGANVLTF. DNA for the CDR3: TGCGCCAGCAGCTGGGGGGACAGGGTCTCTGGGGCCAACGTCCTGACTTTC. Full variable domain (remainder filled in from reference TRBV5-1 and TRBJ2-6): KAGVTQTPRYLIKTRGQQVTLSCSPISGHRSVSWYQQTPGQGLQFLFEYFSETQRNKGNFPGRFSGRQFSNSRSEMNVSTLELGDSALYLCASSWGDRVSGANVLTFGAGSRLTVL.

At least ten counts were recorded for this clonotype. This CDR3 is CASSPGTINEQFF. The CDR3 DNA reads as TGTGCCAGCTCACCAGGTACTATCAATGAGCAGTTCTTC. This chain uses TRBV18 with TRBJ2-1; the D is unclear. V dropped 2 bases and J dropped 6 bases, with 8 bases sitting between them. The CDR3 contains 13 residues. Germline CDR1 reads KGHSH; CDR2 reads LQKENI.

V usage is TRBV2 and J usage is TRBJ2-2; D could derive from TRBD1 or TRBD2 (6 bases each). CDR3 size: 16 residues. Trimming removed 0 bases at V and 1 base at J, with 9 bases between. The germline V gene has CDR1 SNHLY and CDR2 FYNNEI. The CDR3 DNA is TGTGCCAGCAGTGAAGCGGGGGGCGAGAACACCGGGGAGCTGTTTTTT. Translation gives CASSEAGGENTGELFF.

This chain joins TRBV2 and TRBJ1-1, with D tentatively TRBD1 (5 bases). This CDR3 has 14 amino acids. From germline, CDR1 is SNHLY and CDR2 FYNNEI. Between the trimmed V and J ends, which lost 3 bases and 0 bases, there was a span of 8 bases. The CDR3 region is CASSDEGMNTEAFF. CDR3 nucleotides: TGTGCCAGCAGTGATGAGGGGATGAACACTGAAGCTTTCTTT.

This chain uses TRBV7-2 with TRBJ2-5; 7 bases are a match to TRBD2. The length of the CDR3 is 14 residues. Germline CDR1 is SGHTA and CDR2 is FQGNSA. V gave up 3 bases and J gave up 2 bases; unmatched junction bases: 3. The CDR3 here is CASSLSGVQETQYF. Written as DNA, the CDR3 is TGTGCCAGCAGCTTGAGCGGGGTACAAGAGACCCAGTACTTC.

The rearrangement uses TRBV29-1 and TRBJ2-7, with 9 bases matching TRBD1. The CDR3 sequence is 14 residues long. Per the germline V gene, CDR1 is SQVTM and CDR2 is ANQGSEA. Trimming at V came to 6 bases and at J to 0 bases, leaving 6 bases not matched to a gene. The CDR3 loop is CSVDGTGSSYEQYF. The CDR3 DNA sequence: TGCAGCGTAGACGGGACAGGGAGCTCCTACGAGCAGTACTTC.

This clonotype came up a few times. V is TRBV12-3 or TRBV12-4 and J is TRBJ1-5; TRBD1 aligns across 9 bases. The J segment lost 7 bases and the V segment lost 6 bases, leaving 7 bases of the junction unmatched. CDR3 length: 14 amino acids. CDR3 sequence (DNA): TGTGCCAGCAGCCCGGGACAGGGTCGCCAGCCCCAGCATTTT. It is translated as CASSPGQGRQPQHF.

The rearrangement joins TRBV7-9 to TRBJ2-1; perhaps TRBD1 as D (5 bases). The germline CDR1 and CDR2 sequences are SEHNR and FQNEAQ (reference sequence). CDR3 length: 16 amino acids. The germline V and J ends were trimmed by 5 bases and 4 bases, with 18 bases remaining between them. The CDR3 DNA follows: TGTGCCAGCAGCACCCACCGACAGCTAGGATACAATGAGCAGTTCTTC. It codes for CASSTHRQLGYNEQFF.

This chain uses TRBV20-1 with TRBJ1-5; D gene unclear. The germline CDR1 and CDR2 sequences are DFQATT and SNEGSKA (reference sequence). The length of the CDR3 is 17 residues. Trimming stripped 0 bases from V and 2 bases from J, with 17 bases between. As DNA, the CDR3 is TGCAGTGCTAGAGATCCGGGCCAACCACATGGCAATCAGCCCCAGCATTTT. It translates to CSARDPGQPHGNQPQHF.

This clonotype turned up a few times. The genes are TRBV19 and TRBJ2-7; 9 nucleotides align to TRBD1. In germline, CDR1 is LNHDA, CDR2 SQIVND (reference sequence). With 5 bases clipped from V and 6 bases from J, the junction kept 8 bases outside the gene matches. CDR3 length: 14 residues. CDR3 DNA: TGTGCCAGTAGTCTTGGGACAGGGTTCGGCGAGCAGTACTTC. Its translation: CASSLGTGFGEQYF.

This clonotype was counted a few times. The V gene is TRBV4-1, the J gene TRBJ2-2; the D is unclear. This CDR3 is 12 amino acids long. V was pared by 8 bases and J by 2 bases, with 6 bases between. CDR1 and CDR2 from the germline V gene are MGHRA and YSYEKL. CDR3 sequence reads: CASLLNTGELFF. The DNA for the CDR3 is TGCGCCAGCCTACTTAACACCGGGGAGCTGTTTTTT.

This sequence joins TRBV30 and TRBJ2-5; no reliable D call. The ends were cut back, 0 bases at V and 12 bases at J, with 14 bases in the middle. Germline CDR1 is GTSNPN and CDR2 is SVGIG (reference sequence). CDR3 length: 12 amino acids. Here the CDR3 DNA reads TGTGCCTGGAGTGTACAAGTCGGATCTAAGTACTTC. This codes for CAWSVQVGSKYF.

J is TRBJ1-4 and V is TRBV29-1, with TRBD1 matching 9 bases. The germline V gene has CDR1 SQVTM and CDR2 ANQGSEA. The ends lost 0 bases at V and 7 bases at J; junction bases unmatched: 6. This CDR3 spans 15 amino acids. The DNA of the CDR3 is TGCAGCGTTGAAGATCAAACAGGGGGCGTTGAAAAACTGTTTTTT. Translation: CSVEDQTGGVEKLFF.

The chain employs TRBV20-1 and TRBJ2-1; 13 bases are a match to TRBD2. J was trimmed by 5 bases and V by 6 bases; bases with no gene match: 7. CDR1 and CDR2 (germline): DFQATT, SNEGSKA (reference sequence). The CDR3 is 15 amino acids. CDR3 bases: TGCAGTGCCGTGAGAGGACTAGCGGGGGACAATGAGCAGTTCTTC. Its translation: CSAVRGLAGDNEQFF.

This clonotype turned up a few times. This chain links TRBV9 with TRBJ2-5; D perhaps matches TRBD2 (5 bases). Germline CDR1 is SGDLS and CDR2 is YYNGEE. The CDR3 sequence is 14 residues long. V gave up 3 bases and J gave up 2 bases, with 11 bases separating them. The CDR3 coding sequence is TGTGCCAGCAGCGCCAGCGGCCGGCAAGAGACCCAGTACTTC. This sequence encodes CASSASGRQETQYF.

This clonotype was recorded a few times. The chain uses TRBV7-2 and TRBJ2-1; either TRBD1 or TRBD2 may supply D (6 bases each). Trimming cost V 5 bases and J 12 bases, with 29 bases left between them. CDR1 is SGHTA and CDR2 is FQGNSA in the germline V gene. The CDR3 is made up of 17 amino acids. CDR3 coding DNA: TGTGCCAGCAGCCCGCAGGGACTGGGGGCGGGTAGGAGGGCGCAGTTCTTC. It yields the protein CASSPQGLGAGRRAQFF. The variable domain in full, with the rest retrieved from reference TRBV7-2 and TRBJ2-1, is GAGVSQSPSNKVTEKGKDVELRCDPISGHTALYWYRQSLGQGLEFLIYFQGNSAPDKSGLPSDRFSAERTGGSVSTLTIQRTQQEDSAVYLCASSPQGLGAGRRAQFFGPGTRLTVL.

This clonotype was seen a handful of times. This chain uses TRBV7-3 with TRBJ2-5, with 10 bases lining up with TRBD2. The V and J ends lost 8 bases and 4 bases, in that order; junction bases with no gene match: 16. The CDR3 runs to 17 residues. The germline V gene has CDR1 SGHTA and CDR2 FQGTGA. The chain's CDR3 is CASLRGALPSGGETQYF. CDR3 sequence (DNA): TGTGCCAGCCTAAGGGGGGCGCTTCCTAGCGGGGGAGAGACCCAGTACTTC.